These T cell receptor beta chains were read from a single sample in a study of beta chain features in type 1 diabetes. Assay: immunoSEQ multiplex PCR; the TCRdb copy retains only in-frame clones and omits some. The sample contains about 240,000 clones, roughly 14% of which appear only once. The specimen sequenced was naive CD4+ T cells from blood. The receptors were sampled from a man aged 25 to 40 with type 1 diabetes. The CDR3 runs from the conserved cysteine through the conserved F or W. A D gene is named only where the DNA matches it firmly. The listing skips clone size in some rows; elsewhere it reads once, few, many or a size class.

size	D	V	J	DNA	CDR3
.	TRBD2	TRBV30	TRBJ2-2	TGTGCTTTTAGCAGGACTAGATGGGACACCGGGGAGCTGTTTTTT	CAFSRTRWDTGELFF
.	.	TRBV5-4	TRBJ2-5	TGTGCCAGCAGCTTGCAGGCTCCCGAAGAGACCCAGTACTTC	CASSLQAPEETQYF
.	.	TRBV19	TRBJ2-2	TGTGCCAGTAGTATTCGCAGCGTTATCACCGGGGAGCTGTTTTTT	CASSIRSVITGELFF
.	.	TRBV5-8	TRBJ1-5	TGTGCCAGCAGCTTTCGACAGGCGATTAGCAATCAGCCCCAGCATTTT	CASSFRQAISNQPQHF
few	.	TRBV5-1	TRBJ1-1	TGCGCCAGCAGCTTGAAGGGCCCAGGGCCATGGGGCACTGAAGCTTTCTTT	CASSLKGPGPWGTEAFF
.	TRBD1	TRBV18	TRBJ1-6	TGTGCCAGCTCACCTCCCGGACAGGGTTTTACACCCCTCCACTTT	CASSPPGQGFTPLHF
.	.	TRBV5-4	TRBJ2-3	TGTGCCAGCAGCCAGCAGGGTAGCACAGATACGCAGTATTTT	CASSQQGSTDTQYF
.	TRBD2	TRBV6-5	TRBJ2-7	TGTGCCAGCAGTCCCCCGGGAGGGAACGAGCAGTACTTC	CASSPPGGNEQYF
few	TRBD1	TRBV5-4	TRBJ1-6	TGTGCCAGCAGCCATCAATCACAGGGGCCGAATTCACCCCTCCACTTT	CASSHQSQGPNSPLHF
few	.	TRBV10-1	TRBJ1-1	TGCGCCAGCAAATGGGGACAAAACACTGAAGCTTTCTTT	CASKWGQNTEAFF
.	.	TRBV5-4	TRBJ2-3	TGTGCCAGTTACGAGGGCGGGAGCACAGATACGCAGTATTTT	CASYEGGSTDTQYF
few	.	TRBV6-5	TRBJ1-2	TGTGCCAGCAGCCCAGTGGGCCACTATGGCTACACCTTC	CASSPVGHYGYTF
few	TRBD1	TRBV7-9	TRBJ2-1	TGTGCCAGCAGCGGGGGACAGGGTTCCTACAATGAGCAGTTCTTC	CASSGGQGSYNEQFF
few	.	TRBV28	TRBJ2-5	TGTGCCATGGGGCCGGAAGAGACCCAGTACTTC	CAMGPEETQYF
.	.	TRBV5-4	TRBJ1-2	TGTGCCAGCAGCTTAGACAGGCTTAACTATGGCTACACCTTC	CASSLDRLNYGYTF
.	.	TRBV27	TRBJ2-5	TGTGCCAGCAGTTTATACAGGGCGGAGACCCAGTACTTC	CASSLYRAETQYF
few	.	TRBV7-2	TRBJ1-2	TGTGCCAGCATCGCCAGCGAGGCGGGACTAGGCTATGGCTACACCTTC	CASIASEAGLGYGYTF
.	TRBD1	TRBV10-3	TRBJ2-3	TGTGCCATCAGTACAGGGGAGAGCACAGATACGCAGTATTTT	CAISTGESTDTQYF
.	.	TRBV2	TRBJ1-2	TGTGCCAGCAGTGGGGACTCACCCTATGGCTACACCTTC	CASSGDSPYGYTF
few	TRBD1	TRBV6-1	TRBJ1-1	TGTGCCAGTAGTGCACAGGGGGCGCCCACTGAAGCTTTCTTT	CASSAQGAPTEAFF
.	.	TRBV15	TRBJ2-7	TGTGCCACCCGGTCGACTGCGACCTACGAGCAGTACTTC	CATRSTATYEQYF
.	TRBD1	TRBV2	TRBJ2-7	TGTGCCAGCCGAAGGACAGGGGGCCCCTACGAGCAGTACTTC	CASRRTGGPYEQYF
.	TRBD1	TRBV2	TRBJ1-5	TGTGCCAGCAGATCTGGACAGGTTGGGTCGCAGCCCCAGCATTTT	CASRSGQVGSQPQHF
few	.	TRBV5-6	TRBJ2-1	TGTGCCAGCAGCTTGGTGGCTCGGGAGAATGAGCAGTTCTTC	CASSLVARENEQFF
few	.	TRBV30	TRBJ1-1	TGTGCCTGGAATGACAAGGCCACTGAAGCTTTCTTT	CAWNDKATEAFF
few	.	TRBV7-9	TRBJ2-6	TGTGCCAGCAGCGCATACCTGCTGGGACTGACCACTGGGGCCAACGTCCTGACTTTC	CASSAYLLGLTTGANVLTF